The rows below give T cell receptor beta chains drawn from one sample of a study of blood T cell repertoires in COVID-19. Sequencing was performed with immunoSEQ multiplex PCR; in TCRdb, only in-frame clones are kept and a portion is missing. Altogether over 150,000 clones are present, approximately 83% being singletons, with the ten largest covering about 6.7%. What was sequenced was peripheral blood. The receptors here all came from a woman aged 40 to 55 with COVID-19, enrolled during active disease. Each CDR3 is given with its conserved first and last residue. A D gene is named only where the DNA matches it firmly. Rows give clone size only sometimes, using once, few, many, or a class for an expanded clone.

j_call d_call clone_size v_call cdr3_aa cdr3_nt
TRBJ2-1 . . TRBV3-1/TRBV3-2 CASSGRLSRDEQFF TGTGCCAGCAGTGGGCGGCTTAGCAGGGATGAGCAGTTCTTC
TRBJ1-1 TRBD1 . TRBV7-9 CASRPEGYRGQNTEAFF TGTGCCAGCAGGCCGGAGGGGTACAGGGGACAGAACACTGAAGCTTTCTTT
TRBJ2-3 . . TRBV9 CASSFGGLTTDTQYF TGTGCCAGCAGCTTTGGAGGACTTACCACAGATACGCAGTATTTT
TRBJ1-3 . . TRBV29-1 CSVEPREVGNTIYF TGCAGCGTTGAGCCACGGGAAGTTGGAAACACCATATATTTT
TRBJ1-5 TRBD1 . TRBV19 CASTLGQGRSNQPQHF TGTGCCAGTACCCTCGGACAGGGGAGGAGCAATCAGCCCCAGCATTTT
TRBJ2-5 . . TRBV5-6 CASATTGETQYF TGTGCCAGCGCCACCACCGGGGAGACCCAGTACTTC
TRBJ2-7 . . TRBV29-1 CSVETVEAYEQYF TGCAGCGTTGAGACAGTTGAAGCCTACGAGCAGTACTTC
TRBJ1-1 TRBD1 . TRBV11-2 CASSAGTALMNTEAFF TGTGCCAGCAGCGCGGGGACAGCCCTAATGAACACTGAAGCTTTCTTT
TRBJ2-1 . . TRBV15 CATSTPRSEQFF TGTGCCACCAGCACCCCCCGCAGTGAGCAGTTCTTC
TRBJ1-5 TRBD1 few TRBV5-1 CASSFGTGNQPQHF TGCGCCAGCAGCTTTGGGACAGGTAATCAGCCCCAGCATTTT
TRBJ1-2 TRBD1 . TRBV9 CASREARTGGYTF TGTGCCAGCAGGGAGGCACGGACAGGAGGCTACACCTTC
TRBJ2-5 TRBD2 . TRBV2 CASSEVTSGTRETQYF TGTGCCAGCAGTGAAGTGACTAGCGGGACCCGCGAGACCCAGTACTTC
TRBJ1-5 . . TRBV6-1 CASSEGASGQPQHF TGTGCCAGCAGTGAGGGGGCCTCGGGGCAGCCCCAGCATTTT
TRBJ2-1 . . TRBV6-5 CASSYSRGGYNEQFF TGTGCCAGCAGTTACTCGAGGGGGGGCTACAATGAGCAGTTCTTC
TRBJ2-1 . . TRBV6-4 CASSGGQLNEQFF TGTGCCAGCAGTGGCGGACAGCTCAATGAGCAGTTCTTC
TRBJ2-2 TRBD2 . TRBV6-6 CASSPLAVGELFF TGTGCCAGCAGTCCCCTAGCGGTCGGGGAGCTGTTTTTT